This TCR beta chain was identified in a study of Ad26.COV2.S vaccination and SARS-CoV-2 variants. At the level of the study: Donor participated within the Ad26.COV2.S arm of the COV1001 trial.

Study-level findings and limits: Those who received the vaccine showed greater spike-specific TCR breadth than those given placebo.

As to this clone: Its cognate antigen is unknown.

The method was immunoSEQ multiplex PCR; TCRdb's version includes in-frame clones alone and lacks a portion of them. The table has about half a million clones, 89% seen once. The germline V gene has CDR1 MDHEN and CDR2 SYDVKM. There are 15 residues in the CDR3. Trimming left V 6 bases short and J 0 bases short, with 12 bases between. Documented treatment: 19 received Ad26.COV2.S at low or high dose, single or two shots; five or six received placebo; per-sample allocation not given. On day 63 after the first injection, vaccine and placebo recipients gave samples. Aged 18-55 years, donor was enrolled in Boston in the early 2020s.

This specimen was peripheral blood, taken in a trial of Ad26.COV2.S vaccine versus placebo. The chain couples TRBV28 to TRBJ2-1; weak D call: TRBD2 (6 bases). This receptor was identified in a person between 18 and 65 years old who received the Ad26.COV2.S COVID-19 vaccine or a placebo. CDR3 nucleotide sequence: TGTGCCAGCAGCGACCTGGGGGGCTCCTACAATGAGCAGTTCTTC. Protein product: CASSDLGGSYNEQFF.